The 20 T cell receptor beta chains below all came from one sample that was sequenced in a study of T cell responses to AZD1222 COVID-19 vaccine. Generated by immunoSEQ multiplex PCR, the TCRdb table keeps only in-frame clones and is missing some. This sample carries about 160,000 clones, roughly nine tenths of them seen once, and the ten largest clones take 4% to 5.5%. Sequencing used peripheral blood, obtained on day 0 of MenACWY control vaccination. The origin of the receptors is an adult in good health.

The chain employs TRBV30 and TRBJ1-1; D is undetermined. Germline V CDR1 and CDR2: GTSNPN, SVGIG (reference sequence). The CDR3 has 14 amino acids. Trimming pared 0 bases from V and 2 bases from J, leaving 10 bases between. CDR3 residues: CAWSVSFVNTEAFF. The CDR3 region has the DNA TGTGCCTGGAGTGTAAGTTTTGTAAACACTGAAGCTTTCTTT.

The CDR3 protein is CASSLGVGTGDYEQYF. The DNA of the CDR3 is TGTGCCAGCAGCTTAGGGGTCGGGACAGGAGATTACGAGCAGTACTTC. V gene TRBV7-2 combines with J gene TRBJ2-7; 8 positions agree with TRBD1. The length of the CDR3 is 16 residues. In germline, CDR1 is SGHTA, CDR2 FQGNSA. With V trimmed by 1 base and J by 4 bases, 9 bases remained unmatched.

V gene TRBV3-1 (or the pseudogene TRBV3-2) combines with J gene TRBJ1-6; no clear D gene. Trimming removed 0 bases at V and 5 bases at J, with 17 bases between. Germline V CDR1 and CDR2: LGHDT, YNNKEL (reference sequence). This CDR3 is 18 amino acids long. The CDR3 nucleotides read TGTGCCAGCAGCCAAGATGAGGGCAGATTACCCAATAATTCACCCCTCCACTTT. Encoded protein: CASSQDEGRLPNNSPLHF.

The chain combines TRBV19 with TRBJ1-5; D remains unclear. This CDR3 spans 13 amino acids. The V end was cut by 3 bases, the J end by 7 bases, with 10 bases between. Germline V gene lookup returns CDR1 LNHDA and CDR2 SQIVND (reference sequence). The CDR3: CASSMEFTQPQHF. The CDR3 DNA sequence: TGTGCCAGTAGTATGGAGTTTACCCAGCCCCAGCATTTT.

The chain couples TRBV5-1 to TRBJ2-1, with D uncertain. Looked up from germline, CDR1 is SGHRS and CDR2 is YFSETQ. Trimming removed 0 bases at V and 0 bases at J, with 10 bases between. The CDR3 spans 16 residues. The CDR3 here is CASSLERWPSYNEQFF. CDR3 nucleotides: TGCGCCAGCAGCTTGGAGAGGTGGCCCTCCTACAATGAGCAGTTCTTC.

The genes are TRBV27 and TRBJ2-3; 9 nucleotides agree with TRBD2. This CDR3 has 14 residues. The V segment lost 7 bases and the J segment 0 bases; nucleotides outside the gene matches: 2. Germline loops: CDR1 MNHEY, CDR2 SMNVEV (reference sequence). The CDR3 DNA is TGTGCCAGCACAACTAGCGGGAGCACAGATACGCAGTATTTT. It is translated as CASTTSGSTDTQYF.

The chain joins TRBV7-2 to TRBJ1-1, with D possibly matching TRBD1 (5 bases). V was trimmed by 6 bases and J by 0 bases, leaving 17 bases between them. Germline CDR1 SGHTA, CDR2 FQGNSA. The CDR3 totals 16 residues. CDR3 coding DNA: TGTGCCAGCAGTTCGGGACGGTCAAATATGAACACTGAAGCTTTCTTT. Translating gives CASSSGRSNMNTEAFF.

The gene calls are TRBV29-1 and TRBJ2-3, with 7 bases matching TRBD2. The CDR3 totals 17 residues. V was clipped by 6 bases and J by 0 bases; unmatched bases: 15. Germline V gives CDR1 SQVTM, CDR2 ANQGSEA. DNA for the CDR3: TGCAGCGTGGAGGCTAGCGGAGACTCTCATAGCACAGATACGCAGTATTTT. Protein: CSVEASGDSHSTDTQYF.

The rearrangement joins TRBV11-2 to TRBJ1-5, with no clear D. Trimming pared 5 bases from V and 4 bases from J, leaving 9 bases between. Germline values: CDR1 SGHAT, CDR2 FQNNGV. This CDR3 has 13 amino acids. The CDR3 reads CASSPSVNQPQHF. The CDR3, as DNA: TGTGCCAGCAGCCCTAGCGTAAATCAGCCCCAGCATTTT.

The V call is TRBV7-2, the J call TRBJ1-6; 11 positions match TRBD1. Germline values: CDR1 SGHTA, CDR2 FQGNSA. The CDR3 length is 15 residues. The junction had 6 bases not matched to a gene; V was cut back by 5 bases and J by 9 bases. The CDR3: CASSQDRGQTSPLHF. For the CDR3, the DNA is TGTGCCAGCAGCCAGGACAGGGGGCAAACTTCACCCCTCCACTTT.

The chain employs TRBV3-1 (or the pseudogene TRBV3-2) and TRBJ2-7; 8 bases fit TRBD2. CDR1 is LGHDT, CDR2 YNNKEL, per germline (reference sequence). The CDR3 has 17 amino acids. J gave up 3 bases and V 1 base, and 11 bases lay outside the gene matches. DNA of the CDR3: TGTGCCAGCAGCCAAGGGGCGTTACTAGCGGCCAACTACGAGCAGTACTTC. This sequence encodes CASSQGALLAANYEQYF.

The V and J genes are TRBV19 and TRBJ1-1; D gene unclear. Trimming took off 5 bases at V and 10 bases at J, with 23 bases between the two ends. This CDR3 region has 15 residues. Germline CDR1 reads LNHDA; CDR2 reads SQIVND (reference sequence). The CDR3 here is CASSALRHSNSRAFF. The CDR3 DNA reads TGTGCCAGTAGTGCCCTACGACATAGTAATTCAAGAGCTTTCTTT.

The chain links TRBV7-2 to TRBJ1-6; TRBD1 is a possible D gene (6 bases). This CDR3 is built from 14 residues. V lost 4 bases and J lost 10, with 14 bases in between. The germline CDR1 and CDR2 sequences are SGHTA and FQGNSA. The chain's CDR3 is CASSSDSLGSPLHF. In nucleotides, the CDR3 is TGTGCCAGCAGCTCGGACAGCCTAGGGTCACCCCTCCACTTT.

This chain links TRBV29-1 with TRBJ1-1; D is possibly TRBD1 (5 bases). Germline V gives CDR1 SQVTM, CDR2 ANQGSEA. This CDR3 is 13 amino acids long. V was cut by 7 bases and J by 0 bases, with 12 bases left in between. CDR3 sequence: CSGGDGLNTEAFF. The CDR3 coding sequence is TGCAGCGGGGGGGACGGATTGAACACTGAAGCTTTCTTT.

The V gene is TRBV11-3, the J gene TRBJ2-1; TRBD2 might be the D (6 bases). With 5 bases removed from V and 5 bases from J, the gap between germline ends came to 16 bases. The germline CDR1 and CDR2 sequences are SGHNT and YENEEA. This CDR3 contains 15 residues. CDR3 loop: CASSLYGSSDNEQFF. CDR3 bases: TGTGCCAGCAGCCTCTACGGGAGTAGCGACAATGAGCAGTTCTTC.

This rearrangement joins TRBV5-1 to TRBJ2-1, with D tentatively TRBD1 (6 bases). V lost 4 bases and J 2 bases, leaving 16 bases between the germline ends. In germline, CDR1 is SGHRS, CDR2 YFSETQ. The CDR3 runs 16 residues. The DNA of the CDR3 is TGCGCCAGCAGCACGGACGAGGGGGTGGCCTACAATGAGCAGTTCTTC. This gives the protein CASSTDEGVAYNEQFF.

The V and J genes are TRBV2 and TRBJ1-2; weak D call: TRBD1 (6 bases). Germline lookup yields CDR1 SNHLY and CDR2 FYNNEI. The ends were cut back, 8 bases at V and 2 bases at J, with 9 bases in the middle. The CDR3 spans 12 residues. DNA for the CDR3: TGTGCCAGCGGACAGACAAACTATGGCTACACCTTC. Translated: CASGQTNYGYTF.

V gene TRBV9 combines with J gene TRBJ1-3; TRBD1 might be the D (6 bases). Germline assignment: CDR1 SGDLS and CDR2 YYNGEE. Trimming removed 5 bases from V and 0 bases from J, with 15 bases in between. There are 16 residues in the CDR3. CDR3 loop: CASSGAGADSGNTIYF. CDR3 DNA sequence: TGTGCCAGCAGTGGGGCGGGGGCCGACTCTGGAAACACCATATATTTT.

This clone was observed a single time. The chain carries TRBV4-1 and TRBJ1-5; D gene unclear. Germline assignment: CDR1 MGHRA and CDR2 YSYEKL. CDR3 length: 15 amino acids. Between the trimmed V and J ends, which lost 1 base and 5 bases, there was a span of 12 bases. The chain's CDR3 is CASSQGQGPHQPQHF. The CDR3 bases are TGCGCCAGCAGCCAAGGCCAAGGCCCCCATCAGCCCCAGCATTTT.

The chain recombines TRBV9 with TRBJ2-3; 15 positions match TRBD2. J gave up 2 bases and V 4 bases, and 5 bases lay outside the gene matches. Germline V gives CDR1 SGDLS, CDR2 YYNGEE. The CDR3 has 17 amino acids. This CDR3 reads CASSLGLAGGYTDTQYF. The DNA for the CDR3 is TGTGCCAGCAGCCTAGGACTAGCGGGAGGGTACACAGATACGCAGTATTTT. Complete variable domain (other parts from reference TRBV9 and TRBJ2-3): DSGVTQTPKHLITATGQRVTLRCSPRSGDLSVYWYQQSLDQGLQFLIQYYNGEERAKGNILERFSAQQFPDLHSELNLSSLELGDSALYFCASSLGLAGGYTDTQYFGPGTRLTVL.